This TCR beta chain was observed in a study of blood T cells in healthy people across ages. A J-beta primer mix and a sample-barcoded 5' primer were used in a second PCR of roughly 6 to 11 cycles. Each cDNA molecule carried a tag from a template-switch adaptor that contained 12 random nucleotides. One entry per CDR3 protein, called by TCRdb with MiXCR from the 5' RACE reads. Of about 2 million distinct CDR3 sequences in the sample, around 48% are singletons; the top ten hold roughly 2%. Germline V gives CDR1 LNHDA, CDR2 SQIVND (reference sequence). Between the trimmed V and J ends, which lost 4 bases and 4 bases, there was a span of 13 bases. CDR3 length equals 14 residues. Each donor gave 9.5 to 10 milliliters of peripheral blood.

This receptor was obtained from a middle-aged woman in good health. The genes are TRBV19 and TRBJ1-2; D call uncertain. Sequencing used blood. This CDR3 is CASSRQASSYGYTF. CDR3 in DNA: TGTGCCAGTAGTAGGCAGGCCTCATCCTATGGCTACACCTTC. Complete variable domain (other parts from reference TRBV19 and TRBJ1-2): DGGITQSPKYLFRKEGQNVTLSCEQNLNHDAMYWYRQDPGQGLRLIYYSQIVNDFQKGDIAEGYSVSREKKESFPLTVTSAQKNPTAFYLCASSRQASSYGYTFGSGTRLTVV.